This T cell receptor (beta chain) was found in a study of regulatory T cells in long-lasting Graves disease. Time point reported: newly diagnosed GD, antithyroid drugs for less than 3 months. From PBMCs, RNA was extracted and then used to make the TCR library. Patients hailed from an endocrinology department in Xi'an, China. A volume of approximately 8.4 milliliters of peripheral blood was collected in EDTA tubes. Through Arm-PCR of CDR3 regions and iRepertoire HTBI primers, TCR beta libraries were built. Methods used by the authors: Identification of gene segments yielded approximately 62 TRBV and about 15 TRBJ across samples. TCRdb analysed the multiplex PCR reads with MiXCR anew, one entry per CDR3 protein. What appears here as the V and J calls and clone size reflects TCRdb's work, not the paper's. The data hold fewer than 550,000 distinct CDR3 sequences, with about 16% observed a single time.

V was shortened by 1 base and J by 2 bases, with 15 bases between the two germline ends. Germline values: CDR1 SGHDT, CDR2 YYEEEE. The CDR3 extends over 16 amino acids. These sequences were also reported in another study, on T cells in Graves' hyperthyroidism and ophthalmopathy.

The sample here was peripheral blood mononuclear cells (PBMCs), taken at new diagnosis, from a patient treated with antithyroid drugs. The chain couples TRBV5-6 to TRBJ1-2, with D perhaps matching TRBD1 (6 bases). This receptor was obtained from a woman aged 40-60 years with Graves disease. This CDR3 is CASSLRAGEWNYGYTF. The CDR3 region has the DNA TGTGCCAGCAGCTTGAGGGCAGGGGAGTGGAACTATGGCTACACCTTC.